This T cell receptor beta chain was sequenced during a study of spatial heterogeneity in lung cancer. Points from the study as a whole: TCRs found ubiquitously expanded in tumor appeared in blood more at resection than at follow-up.

The time point denotes: sample taken at primary tumor resection. The study sequenced unsorted whole RNA from tumor, nontumor lung or frozen PBMC. The donor group consisted of some 70 patients who had untreated, early-stage non-small cell lung cancer. This clonotype was counted at least ten times. Its antigen is still unknown. Germline assignment: CDR1 MNHEY and CDR2 SVGEGT. The CDR3 consists of 17 residues. Trimming took 6 bases from V and 4 from J, leaving 22 bases between them. Single TCR cDNA molecules each had their own unique molecular identifier. TCRdb analysed the 5' RACE reads with MiXCR anew, one entry per CDR3 protein. The data contain tens of thousands of distinct CDR3 sequences, roughly 7% of them singletons.

The V and J genes are TRBV6-2 or TRBV6-3 and TRBJ1-5; D is perhaps TRBD1 (5 bases). This receptor was obtained from a female donor with early-stage non-small cell lung cancer. Sequences were derived from PBMCs, sampled at surgery. CDR3 bases: TGTGCCAGCAGCCTGGGGACGTCTCGTCCTTTGAATCAGCCCCAGCATTTT. It translates to CASSLGTSRPLNQPQHF.